This T cell receptor (beta chain) was captured by sequencing in a study of T cell repertoires in cytomegalovirus infection (dated by TCRdb to the late 2010s). About the full investigation: Alongside well-studied HLA-B-restricted epitopes, the peptide stimulations were aimed at recently identified HLA-C-restricted CMV epitopes, whose presentation resists viral immunomodulation. Donor HLA type was relevant to the analysis, because carriage of CMV infection together with the matching HLA type was indicated by public TCR beta signatures. What the work shows at the level of the full study, not this receptor alone: In both this cohort and an independent cohort of 300 to 450 donors, the cumulative frequency of public TCR beta family members distinguished carriers of CMV infection plus the relevant HLA type. The ex vivo response was dominated by HLA-C-restricted CMV-specific TCR beta clonotypes, which also provided the single most frequent clonotype in two of eight donors.

This clonotype has only a few counts. This receptor's antigen is unknown. No base quality values were provided; no much bigger clone lies one nucleotide off. The sample was run on an Illumina HiSeq 1500. TCRdb ran its own pipeline on the public reads, namely fastp trimming at Q25 and MiXCR clone calling, and kept in-frame beta chains. Records with the same CDR3 protein are collapsed into one entry carrying the most frequent genes and DNA. For this sample the table gives fewer than 650,000 distinct CDR3 sequences, of which roughly 42% were detected only once. Clones ranked in the top ten supply about 46% of the sample. Explained via the paper, the treatment or condition label denotes: in vitro stimulation with specific CMV peptide epitopes to enrich CMV-specific T cells. The starting material was cultured PBMCs, obtained from culture after CMV antigen stimulation. This clonotype originated in a human donor in good health (CMV status not recorded). Some clones in this sample may be carry-over from other donors' samples.

The DNA is as follows: TGTGCCACCGTAGTGTGGAGGGGAAAGGACTATGGCTACACCTTC. The resulting protein is CATVVWRGKDYGYTF. The V gene is TRBV12-3 or TRBV12-4 and the J gene is TRBJ1-2; TRBD1 could be the D gene, as 5 bases match. Including cysteine and phenylalanine, the CDR3 has 15 amino acids. Only the CDR3 DNA stays, 45 bases, in frame from base 1. Relative to germline, V is 10 bases shorter and J is 3 bases shorter, with 21 bases between their ends.